This is a list of T cell receptor beta chains from one sample in a study of T cell clonotyping in hematopoietic cell transplantation. Sequencing was performed with immunoSEQ multiplex PCR; in TCRdb, only in-frame clones are kept and a portion is missing. The table shows 13,000 or so clones, with less than 98% occurring only once. Material: peripheral blood mononuclear cells, obtained 30 days after allogeneic stem cell transplant. These receptors were taken from a female patient aged 50 to 60 who had an allogeneic stem cell transplant from an unrelated donor, so T cells may come from the graft donor. Some clones in this sample may be carry-over from other donors' samples. CDR3s include the opening cysteine and the closing phenylalanine or tryptophan. A D gene is named only where the DNA matches it firmly. Clone size is not always given. Where it is, it says once, few, many or a class for expanded clones.

>-|16|TRBJ2-1|TRBV7-3|-
TGTGCCAGCACCCAGACTCCAGGGTCCTCCTACAATGAGCAGTTCTTC
CASTQTPGSSYNEQFF
>-|16|TRBJ2-2|TRBV7-8|TRBD1
TGTGCCAGCAGCCCCGACAGGGCACGCAACACCGGGGAGCTGTTTTTT
CASSPDRARNTGELFF
>-|15|TRBJ2-1|TRBV6-6|-
TGTGCCAGCAGCCCCACCCGGCGCAGGGAGCATGAGCAGTTCTTC
CASSPTRRREHEQFF
>-|13|TRBJ2-3|TRBV30|TRBD2
TGTGCCTGGACTAGCGGGGGGGTCTATACGCAGTATTTT
CAWTSGGVYTQYF
>-|15|TRBJ1-1|TRBV23-1|-
TGCGCCAGCAGTCAATCGAGGGAGACTAACACTGAAGCTTTCTTT
CASSQSRETNTEAFF
>-|15|TRBJ1-6|TRBV30|TRBD1
TGTGCCTGGAGTGAAGGACAGGGGCGTCGGTCACCCCTCCACTTT
CAWSEGQGRRSPLHF
>-|17|TRBJ2-3|TRBV7-8|-
TGTGCCAGCAGCTTAGTTAGGACAGCCTCTAGCACAGATACGCAGTATTTT
CASSLVRTASSTDTQYF
>few|17|TRBJ2-3|TRBV30|TRBD2
TGTGCCTGGAGTGCGGCGGGGACTAGCGGATTCACAGATACGCAGTATTTT
CAWSAAGTSGFTDTQYF
>-|17|TRBJ2-7|TRBV4-1|TRBD2
TGCGCCAGCAGTCCCCTCAAGCGGGGGTTAAACGTCGACGAGCAGTACTTC
CASSPLKRGLNVDEQYF
>-|13|TRBJ2-1|TRBV7-3|-
TGTGCCAGCAGCTTTCGGGCGGGCAATGAGCAGTTCTTC
CASSFRAGNEQFF
>-|18|TRBJ1-1|TRBV2|-
TGTGCCAGCAGGGTAAGGACAGCCCAACCTACATTCAACACTGAAGCTTTCTTT
CASRVRTAQPTFNTEAFF
>-|17|TRBJ1-2|TRBV11-1|TRBD1
TGTGCCAGCAGCTCTGACCGTTCGACAGGGGGCGGCTATGGCTACACCTTC
CASSSDRSTGGGYGYTF
>-|12|TRBJ1-2|TRBV10-3|-
TGTGCCATCAGTGAGGGATTTTCGGGCTACACCTTC
CAISEGFSGYTF
>-|10|TRBJ1-1|TRBV30|-
TGTGCCTGGGGAAGGACTGAAGCTTTCTTT
CAWGRTEAFF
>-|14|TRBJ1-2|TRBV7-2|-
TGTGCCAGCAGCGATGGCCCAGAAGTCTATGGCTACACCTTC
CASSDGPEVYGYTF
>once|14|TRBJ1-1|TRBV5-6|-
TGTGCCAGCAGCTTTTGGGGGGAGAACACTGAAGCTTTCTTT
CASSFWGENTEAFF
>once|18|TRBJ2-5|TRBV5-6|TRBD1
TGTGCCAGCAGCTTGGCTATATCCGGAGACAGGGGGTTCGAGACCCAGTACTTC
CASSLAISGDRGFETQYF
>-|17|TRBJ1-2|TRBV21-1|-
TGTGCCAGCAGCCCCGGCCCGGTGTTAGGGCAAGAGGGAGGCTACACCTTC
CASSPGPVLGQEGGYTF
>-|12|TRBJ2-5|TRBV11-2|-
TGTGCCAGCAGCGCCGCGCAAGAGACCCAGTACTTC
CASSAAQETQYF
>once|16|TRBJ1-2|TRBV28|TRBD1
TGTGCCAGCAGTTTATCCAACTTTCAACAGGGGTACGGCTACACCTTC
CASSLSNFQQGYGYTF
>-|13|TRBJ1-1|TRBV19|-
TGTGCCAGTAGTATGTTCGGGAACACTGAAGCTTTCTTT
CASSMFGNTEAFF
>-|16|TRBJ1-6|TRBV9|-
TGTGCCAGCAGCGCTGAGCCAGGCTCCTATAATTCACCCCTCCACTTT
CASSAEPGSYNSPLHF
>-|15|TRBJ2-2|TRBV11-2|-
TGTGCCAGCAGCTTAGGGTCAGGGTATACCGGGGAGCTGTTTTTT
CASSLGSGYTGELFF
>-|18|TRBJ1-5|TRBV28|-
TGTGCCAGCAGCAAATATCTGATGGGACACCTTAGCAATCAGCCCCAGCATTTT
CASSKYLMGHLSNQPQHF